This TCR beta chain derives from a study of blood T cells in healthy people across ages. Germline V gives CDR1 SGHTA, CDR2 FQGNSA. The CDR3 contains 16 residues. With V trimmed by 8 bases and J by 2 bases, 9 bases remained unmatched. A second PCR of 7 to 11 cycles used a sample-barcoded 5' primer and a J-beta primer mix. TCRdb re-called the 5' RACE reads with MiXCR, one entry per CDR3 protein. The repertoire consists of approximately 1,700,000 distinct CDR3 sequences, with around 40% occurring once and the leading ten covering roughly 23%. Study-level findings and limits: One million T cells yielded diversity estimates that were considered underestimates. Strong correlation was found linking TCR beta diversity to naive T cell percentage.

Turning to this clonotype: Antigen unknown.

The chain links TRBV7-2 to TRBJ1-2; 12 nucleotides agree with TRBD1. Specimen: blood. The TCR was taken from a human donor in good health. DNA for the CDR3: TGTGCCAGCGTCCCGGGACAGGGGGCAGGGAACTATGGCTACACCTTC. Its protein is CASVPGQGAGNYGYTF. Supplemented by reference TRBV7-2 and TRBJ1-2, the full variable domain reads GAGVSQSPSNKVTEKGKDVELRCDPISGHTALYWYRQSLGQGLEFLIYFQGNSAPDKSGLPSDRFSAERTGGSVSTLTIQRTQQEDSAVYLCASVPGQGAGNYGYTFGSGTRLTVV.